The sequence of this T cell receptor (beta chain) was determined in a study of blood T cell repertoires in COVID-19. Overall study: Some COVID-19 samples were acute and others convalescent; all came from the United States, Italy and Spain. PBMCs, B-cell-depleted T cells, or T cells were the source of the cDNA or gDNA that made up the material.

In the source study's methods: Reference gene primer amplification gave nucleated cell count estimates. Assay used: immunoSEQ multiplex PCR; TCRdb lists only in-frame clones, some missing. V and J calls plus clone size are reproduced from that table; the DNA served to infer D and trimming. The sample contains 180,000 or so clones, about 89% of which appear only once. This sequence originates from a man aged 65 to 85 with acute or convalescent COVID-19. Specimen: peripheral blood.

CDR3 amino acids: CASRTSGTYGYTF. The CDR3 nucleotides are TGTGCCAGCAGAACCTCCGGGACATATGGCTACACCTTC. The chain joins TRBV9 to TRBJ1-2; TRBD1 is a possible D gene (6 bases). The CDR3 spans 13 residues. Trimming removed 5 bases from V and 5 bases from J, with 13 bases in between. Germline loops: CDR1 SGDLS, CDR2 YYNGEE.